The T cell receptor (beta chain) described here comes from a study of early T cells in non-severe SARS-CoV-2 infection. Study-level results: Anti-spike CD8 responses were favored by VDJdb matching, which missed private and CD4 specificities.

Using its own MiXCR run on the 5' RACE reads, TCRdb lists one record per CDR3 protein. The sample holds 45,000 or so distinct CDR3 sequences, 6.1% seen once. This clonotype was observed a handful of times. The antigen is undetermined. Germline-derived CDR1 and CDR2 are MDHEN and SYDVKM. CDR3 length equals 11 residues. Trimming left V 5 bases short and J 8 bases short, with 7 bases between. The receptor comes from an adult who was a healthcare worker with PCR-confirmed SARS-CoV-2 infection or an uninfected control (not recorded which). The sample taken for sequencing was whole blood. V gene TRBV28 combines with J gene TRBJ2-1, with unresolved D. The CDR3 here is CASSRRDEQFF. For the CDR3, the DNA is TGTGCCAGCAGTCGTAGGGATGAGCAGTTCTTC.